This TCR beta chain came from a study of cytomegalovirus exposure and HLA in healthy donors. The wider study: An analysis done earlier identified 90 million to 120 million unique TCR beta sequences from about 179 million T cells.

This CDR3 is 15 amino acids long. Trimming cost V 4 bases and J 4 bases; bases outside gene matches: 6. CDR1 and CDR2 from the germline V gene are SGHRS and YFSETQ. Use of 60 Vbeta and 13 Jbeta primers characterized the PCR. Produced via immunoSEQ multiplex PCR; TCRdb's table is partial and in-frame only. Seen here are around 100,000 clones, almost 70% observed once, and the top ten hold just over 8.5%. About this clone itself: What it binds is unknown. At the DNA level, this CDR3 is encoded by other sequences in the same sample as well.

The study, taken as a whole, reports: Both high specificity and high sensitivity reportedly marked the classifier's diagnosis of cytomegalovirus status. A missense variant in DCLRE1C was later tied to TCR beta V- and J-gene trimming. Immune exposure information comprised only CMV serostatus.

This clonotype originated in a man aged 25-45 years in good health and CMV-seropositive. The chain has TRBV5-1 and TRBJ1-2, with 11 positions matching TRBD1. The sequencing sample was made of PBMCs. For the CDR3, the DNA is TGCGCCAGCAGCCCCGGACAGGGGGCATCCTATGGCTACACCTTC. This codes for CASSPGQGASYGYTF.